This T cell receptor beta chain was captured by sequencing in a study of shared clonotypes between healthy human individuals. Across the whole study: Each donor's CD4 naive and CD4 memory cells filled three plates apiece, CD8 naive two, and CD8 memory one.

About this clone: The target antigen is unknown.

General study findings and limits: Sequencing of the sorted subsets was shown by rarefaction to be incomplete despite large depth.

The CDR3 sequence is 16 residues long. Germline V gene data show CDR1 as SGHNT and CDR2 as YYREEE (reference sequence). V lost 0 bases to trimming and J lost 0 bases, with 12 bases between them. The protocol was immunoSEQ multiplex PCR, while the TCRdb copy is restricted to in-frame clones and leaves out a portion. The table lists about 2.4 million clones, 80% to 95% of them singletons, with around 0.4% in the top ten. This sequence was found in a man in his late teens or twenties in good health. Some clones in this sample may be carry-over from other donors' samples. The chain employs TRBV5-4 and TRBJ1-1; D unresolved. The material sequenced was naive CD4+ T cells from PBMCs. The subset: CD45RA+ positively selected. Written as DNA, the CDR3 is TGTGCCAGCAGCTTGGAGCGGGGAACCATGAACACTGAAGCTTTCTTT. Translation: CASSLERGTMNTEAFF.